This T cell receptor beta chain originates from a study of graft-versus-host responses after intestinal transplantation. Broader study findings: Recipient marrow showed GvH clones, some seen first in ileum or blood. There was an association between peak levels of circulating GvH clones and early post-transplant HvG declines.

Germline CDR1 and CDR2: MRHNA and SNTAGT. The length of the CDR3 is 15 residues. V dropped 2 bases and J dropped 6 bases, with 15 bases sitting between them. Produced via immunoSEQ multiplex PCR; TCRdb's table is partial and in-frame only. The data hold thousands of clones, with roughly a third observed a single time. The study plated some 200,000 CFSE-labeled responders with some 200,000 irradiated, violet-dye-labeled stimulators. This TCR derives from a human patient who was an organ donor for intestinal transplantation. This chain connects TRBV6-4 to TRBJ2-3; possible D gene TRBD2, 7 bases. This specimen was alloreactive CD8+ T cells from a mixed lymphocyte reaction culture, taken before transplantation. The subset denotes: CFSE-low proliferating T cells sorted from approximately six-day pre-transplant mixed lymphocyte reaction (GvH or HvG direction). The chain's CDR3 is CASSDVGGPLDTQYF. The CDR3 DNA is TGTGCCAGCAGTGACGTGGGGGGGCCGCTGGATACGCAGTATTTT.